The present TCR beta chain was sequenced within a study of molecular identifiers for immune sequencing clone quantification. TCRdb recomputed calls from the PCR reads with MiXCR, one row per CDR3 protein. This sample yields more than 450,000 distinct CDR3 sequences, of which around a fifth are seen a single time; approximately 0.84% belongs to the top ten. The V end was cut by 3 bases, the J end by 5 bases, with 10 bases between. The CDR3 has 13 residues. Material for sequencing was naive CD8+ T cells from blood, with Jurkat cell RNA spiked in. Subset reported: FACS-sorted CD8+CD4-CCR7+CD45RA+ naive T cells. The gene calls are TRBV12-3 or TRBV12-4 and TRBJ2-5, with D tentatively TRBD2 (6 bases). The receptor's source is a human donor in good health. Some libraries in this study had Jurkat cell RNA spiked in. CDR3 nucleotide sequence: TGTGCCAGCAGTTTTGAAGCGGGTGAGACCCAGTACTTC. It translates to CASSFEAGETQYF.